This TCR beta chain was sequenced for a study of coeliac disease. Background on the study: Without high-resolution HLA typing, biased TRBV7-2 usage was examined as a proof of principle. Findings of the study overall: In active celiac disease, intraepithelial and lamina propria TRB and TRG repertoires were less clonal than controls. Intraepithelial and lamina propria fractions were not highly pure. Published gliadin-specific TRB sequences appeared in about 50% of the 18 coeliac samples, 1 of 6 controls.

Germline V gene sequence: CDR1 SGHNT, CDR2 YYREEE (reference sequence). This CDR3 has 13 amino acids. V lost 3 bases to trimming and J lost 7 bases; unmatched junction nucleotides: 6. As regards this clone: Its matching antigen is unknown.

Clones were sequenced by immunoSEQ multiplex PCR, and TCRdb holds only the in-frame ones, with some missing. The sample holds 6,000 to 8,500 clones; approximately 70% are singletons and the top ten take 4.3%. The TCR was taken from a woman under 30 with active celiac disease. The rearrangement links TRBV5-4 to TRBJ1-2; the match to TRBD1 covers 7 bases. Sample: lamina propria lymphocytes from the gut. CDR3 in amino acids: CASSSNRGLGYTF. For the CDR3, the DNA is TGTGCCAGCAGCTCTAACAGGGGTCTTGGCTACACCTTC.